These 22 T cell receptor beta chains came from one sample sequenced in a study of cytomegalovirus exposure and HLA in healthy donors. Primers: 60 Vbeta forward and 13 Jbeta reverse. The protocol was immunoSEQ multiplex PCR, while the TCRdb copy is restricted to in-frame clones and leaves out a portion. This sample has about 180,000 clones, with about 81% found just once. Sequenced: PBMCs. These TCRs come from a man aged 40-50 years in good health and CMV-seronegative.

The V and J genes are TRBV27 and TRBJ2-7; 7 nucleotides match TRBD2. V shed 5 bases, J shed 4 bases, and the junction held 5 bases outside the gene matches. The CDR3 spans 13 residues. Germline CDR1 and CDR2: MNHEY and SMNVEV (reference sequence). The CDR3 spells CASSTRGRYEQYF. The CDR3 bases are TGTGCCAGCAGTACGCGGGGGAGGTACGAGCAGTACTTC.

A remark on this clone: The same CDR3 arises from other DNA sequences in this sample as well. V gene TRBV30 combines with J gene TRBJ1-6; 7 nucleotides match TRBD1. The CDR3 totals 13 residues. CDR1 is GTSNPN, CDR2 SVGIG, per germline (reference sequence). With 3 bases clipped from V and 10 bases from J, the junction kept 6 bases outside the gene matches. The CDR3 nucleotides are TGTGCCTGGAGCACAGGGGAAGAGTCACCCCTCCACTTT. Its protein product is CAWSTGEESPLHF.

This chain uses TRBV11-3 with TRBJ2-7; tentatively, D is TRBD2 (6 bases). Between the trimmed V and J ends, which lost 6 bases and 4 bases, there was a span of 19 bases. The CDR3 is 15 residues long. From germline, CDR1 is SGHNT and CDR2 YENEEA. CDR3 sequence reads: CASSPWRGRSYEQYF. In nucleotides, the CDR3 is TGTGCCAGCAGTCCGTGGCGGGGCCGGTCGTACGAGCAGTACTTC.

About this clone itself: At one of its ends the junction is not consistent with the germline gene, which may arise from a read error. This CDR3 is also generated by other DNA sequences in the sample. V is TRBV6-1 and J is TRBJ2-7; 10 bases fit TRBD1. CDR1 and CDR2 from the germline V gene are MNHNS and SASEGT. This CDR3 region has 16 residues. CDR3 residues: CASSATGQGGTYEQYF. As DNA, the CDR3 is TGCGCCAGCAGTGCTACAGGACAGGGGGGGACCTACGAGCAGTACTTC.

The CDR3 DNA reads TGTGCCAGCAGTTCCCAGATAAAGCCAGGGACAGATACGCAGTATTTT. Residues: CASSSQIKPGTDTQYF. The chain combines TRBV27 with TRBJ2-3; possible D gene TRBD1, 5 bases. Looked up from germline, CDR1 is MNHEY and CDR2 is SMNVEV (reference sequence). The CDR3 has 16 amino acids. The V and J ends lost 4 bases and 3 bases respectively, with 17 bases between them.

The V gene is TRBV27, the J gene TRBJ2-7; TRBD1 agrees at 8 bases. Looked up from germline, CDR1 is MNHEY and CDR2 is SMNVEV (reference sequence). This CDR3 contains 16 residues. V shed 9 bases and J 3 bases; nucleotides not matched to a gene: 16. CDR3 sequence reads: CASSAAGDRPLYEQYF. CDR3 coding DNA: TGTGCCAGTTCTGCCGCCGGGGACAGGCCTCTCTACGAGCAGTACTTC.

As regards this clone: The sample has other DNA sequences that encode this CDR3 too. The chain carries TRBV5-1 and TRBJ1-5; D perhaps matches TRBD1 (6 bases). V was trimmed by 0 bases and J by 7 bases, leaving 11 bases between them. This CDR3 has 14 residues. Germline-derived CDR1 and CDR2 are SGHRS and YFSETQ. This chain's CDR3 is CASSLEGGRQPQHF. The CDR3 DNA is TGCGCCAGCAGCTTGGAAGGGGGAAGACAGCCCCAGCATTTT. The variable domain in full, with the rest retrieved from reference TRBV5-1 and TRBJ1-5, is KAGVTQTPRYLIKTRGQQVTLSCSPISGHRSVSWYQQTPGQGLQFLFEYFSETQRNKGNFPGRFSGRQFSNSRSEMNVSTLELGDSALYLCASSLEGGRQPQHFGDGTRLSIL.

J is TRBJ1-3 and V is TRBV29-1; D might be TRBD1 (6 bases). Germline loops: CDR1 SQVTM, CDR2 ANQGSEA. CDR3 length equals 13 residues. Trimming removed 7 bases at V and 1 base at J, with 11 bases between. In nucleotides, the CDR3 is TGCAGCGCACGTCAGGGGTCTGGAAACACCATATATTTT. Protein: CSARQGSGNTIYF.

This clone was counted a single time. The rearrangement uses TRBV9 and TRBJ2-3, with 7 bases identical to TRBD1. V was pared by 2 bases and J by 1 base, with 4 bases of the junction left unmatched. The CDR3 is 15 amino acids. CDR1 and CDR2 (germline): SGDLS, YYNGEE. For the CDR3, the DNA is TGTGCCAGCAGCGTGACAGGGACCCGCACAGATACGCAGTATTTT. It codes for CASSVTGTRTDTQYF.

V is TRBV6-6 and J is TRBJ1-2; D not certain. Germline V gene data show CDR1 as MNHNY and CDR2 as SVGAGI (reference sequence). The CDR3 totals 14 residues. Trimming pared 5 bases from V and 6 bases from J, leaving 16 bases between. In DNA, the CDR3 is TGTGCCAGCAGTGACGGAGGGTTTCGTGATGGCTACACCTTC. Protein: CASSDGGFRDGYTF.

The chain joins TRBV19 to TRBJ2-7; 16 positions match TRBD2. V lost 10 bases to trimming and J lost 1 base; unmatched junction nucleotides: 7. This CDR3 comprises 16 residues. Germline V gene lookup returns CDR1 LNHDA and CDR2 SQIVND (reference sequence). The CDR3 spells CATKGLAGGPSYEQYF. The CDR3, as DNA: TGTGCCACTAAGGGACTAGCGGGAGGGCCGTCCTACGAGCAGTACTTC.

The chain links TRBV19 to TRBJ2-1; TRBD2 matches at 13 bases. The CDR3 spans 17 residues. V shed 2 bases, J shed 6 bases, and the junction held 7 bases outside the gene matches. Germline CDR1 is LNHDA and CDR2 is SQIVND (reference sequence). The CDR3 DNA follows: TGTGCCAGTAGTATACCCCTCGGACTAGCGGGAGTCAATGAGCAGTTCTTC. Amino acids: CASSIPLGLAGVNEQFF.

As for this clone: Mismatch with germline at one junction end may stem from a read error. The chain carries TRBV7-7 and TRBJ2-5; TRBD2 matches at 8 bases. Germline V gene sequence: CDR1 SSHAT, CDR2 FNYEAQ (reference sequence). The CDR3 loop spans 15 amino acids. The CDR3 bases are TGTGCTAGCAGCCTTAGCGGGAAGGGCCAAGAGACCCAGTACTTC. Protein: CASSLSGKGQETQYF.

The chain is built from TRBV19 and TRBJ1-5; D possibly corresponds to TRBD1 (5 bases). The germline V and J ends were trimmed by 4 bases and 1 base, with 14 bases remaining between them. From germline, CDR1 is LNHDA and CDR2 SQIVND (reference sequence). This CDR3 spans 16 amino acids. This CDR3 reads CASSTVDQGSNQPQHF. CDR3 DNA sequence: TGTGCCAGTAGTACCGTTGACCAGGGAAGCAATCAGCCCCAGCATTTT.

This clone was recorded a few times. The rearrangement links TRBV6-1 to TRBJ2-5, with TRBD1 matching 9 bases. The CDR3 length is 15 residues. Germline V gene lookup returns CDR1 MNHNS and CDR2 SASEGT. V shed 0 bases and J 7 bases; nucleotides not matched to a gene: 6. CDR3 amino acids: CASSEAGTGRVTQYF. DNA for the CDR3: TGTGCCAGCAGTGAAGCTGGGACAGGGAGGGTGACCCAGTACTTC.

The chain uses TRBV7-3 and TRBJ2-5; 13 bases agree with TRBD2. Germline values: CDR1 SGHTA, CDR2 FQGTGA. V was clipped by 5 bases and J by 13 bases; unmatched bases: 10. CDR3 length: 14 amino acids. In DNA form, the CDR3 reads TGTGCCAGCAGCCTGAGTCCCGGGACTAGCGGGGTGTACTTC. This sequence encodes CASSLSPGTSGVYF.

This chain links TRBV25-1 with TRBJ2-6, with D perhaps TRBD2 (5 bases). The CDR3 is 16 amino acids. The germline V gene encodes CDR1 MGHDK and CDR2 SYGVNS. The ends were cut back, 1 base at V and 0 bases at J, with 7 bases in the middle. This CDR3 is CASSEWGDSGANVLTF. For the CDR3, the DNA is TGTGCCAGCAGTGAATGGGGAGACTCTGGGGCCAACGTCCTGACTTTC.

The chain links TRBV7-2 to TRBJ2-1, with D perhaps matching TRBD1 (6 bases). Germline CDR1 and CDR2: SGHTA and FQGNSA. V was shortened by 5 bases and J by 3 bases, with 11 bases between the two germline ends. The length of the CDR3 is 14 residues. CDR3 sequence reads: CASSPRTVYNEQFF. The CDR3 nucleotides read TGTGCCAGCAGCCCCCGGACAGTCTACAATGAGCAGTTCTTC.

V usage is TRBV4-3 and J usage is TRBJ1-1; no firm D call. Germline loops: CDR1 LGHNA, CDR2 YSLEER. V was clipped by 0 bases and J by 1 base, with 9 bases between them. The CDR3 is 15 amino acids. The CDR3 DNA sequence: TGCGCCAGCAGCCAAGATATAACGGGGAACACTGAAGCTTTCTTT. Residues: CASSQDITGNTEAFF.

V usage is TRBV5-8 and J usage is TRBJ2-3; 8 nucleotides line up with TRBD2. Trimming at V came to 4 bases and at J to 3 bases, leaving 10 bases not matched to a gene. Germline loops: CDR1 SGHTS, CDR2 YDEGEE. The CDR3 totals 16 residues. CDR3 loop: CASSERIAGLTDTQYF. The CDR3 nucleotides are TGTGCCAGCAGCGAACGTATAGCGGGGCTTACAGATACGCAGTATTTT.

The J gene is TRBJ2-2, the V gene TRBV5-4, with 8 bases matching TRBD2. The CDR3 covers 15 residues. Germline-derived CDR1 and CDR2 are SGHNT and YYREEE (reference sequence). V lost 6 bases to trimming and J lost 5 bases; unmatched junction nucleotides: 9. In nucleotides, the CDR3 is TGTGCCAGCAACAAGGGACTAGAGCGGACCGGGGAGCTGTTTTTT. Its protein product is CASNKGLERTGELFF.

This chain joins TRBV28 and TRBJ2-7; D is unresolved. This CDR3 contains 13 residues. Germline CDR1 and CDR2: MDHEN and SYDVKM. Trimming pared 10 bases from V and 2 bases from J, leaving 15 bases between. CDR3 in DNA: TGTGCCATCCGAAGTACCCGAGCCTACGAGCAGTACTTC. Translating gives CAIRSTRAYEQYF.